Below are 17 T cell receptor beta chains sequenced from a single sample in a study of identical twins. From the 5' RACE reads, TCRdb called clonotypes with MiXCR, one entry per CDR3 protein. Of approximately 550,000 distinct CDR3 sequences listed, around 22% are singletons. The data were also submitted as part of a second study, on yellow fever vaccine responses in identical twins.

Sequencing was performed on CD4+ T cells sorted from blood. All receptors derive from a woman aged 18-30 years in good health.

This clonotype was seen more than once but under ten times. The chain carries TRBV12-3 or TRBV12-4 and TRBJ1-2; 7 bases align to TRBD1. V lost 5 bases to trimming and J lost 3 bases; unmatched junction nucleotides: 15. The CDR3 sequence is 17 residues long. CDR3 residues: CASSIYQGGLRDYGYTF. In DNA form, the CDR3 reads TGTGCCAGCAGTATCTACCAGGGGGGCCTGCGGGACTATGGCTACACCTTC.

This clonotype appeared a few times. This chain connects TRBV6-2 or TRBV6-3 to TRBJ2-2, with a tentative D call TRBD2 (6 bases). Germline V gene sequence: CDR1 MNHEY, CDR2 SVGEGT. This CDR3 is 14 amino acids long. Trimming took 8 bases from V and 1 from J, leaving 11 bases between them. CDR3 loop: CASGGIQNTGELFF. The CDR3 DNA is TGTGCCAGCGGGGGGATCCAGAACACCGGGGAGCTGTTTTTT.

This chain joins TRBV6-5 and TRBJ2-2; 11 bases are a match to TRBD2. The CDR3 contains 17 residues. The V segment lost 2 bases and the J segment 6 bases; nucleotides outside the gene matches: 8. Germline loops: CDR1 MNHEY, CDR2 SVGAGI. In DNA, the CDR3 is TGTGCCAGCAGTTACAGGGGTAGCGGGAGGGTCGCCGGGGAGCTGTTTTTT. Protein sequence: CASSYRGSGRVAGELFF.

The V gene is TRBV20-1, the J gene TRBJ1-6; the D gene is possibly TRBD1 (5 bases). V was clipped by 6 bases and J by 4 bases, with 22 bases between them. Looked up from germline, CDR1 is DFQATT and CDR2 is SNEGSKA (reference sequence). The CDR3 length is 17 residues. The CDR3 loop reads CSARDRQGILYNSPLHF. The CDR3 nucleotides are TGCAGTGCCCGAGATCGGCAGGGTATCTTGTATAATTCACCCCTCCACTTT.

This clonotype was seen only a few times. The rearrangement uses TRBV2 and TRBJ2-1; D gene ambiguous. V gave up 6 bases and J gave up 6 bases, with 6 bases separating them. Per the germline V gene, CDR1 is SNHLY and CDR2 is FYNNEI. The CDR3 covers 11 residues. This chain's CDR3 is CASSTFNEQFF. The CDR3 DNA follows: TGTGCCAGCAGCACCTTCAATGAGCAGTTCTTC.

The genes are TRBV14 and TRBJ1-1; D remains unclear. V was shortened by 1 base and J by 0 bases, with 6 bases between the two germline ends. CDR1 and CDR2 (germline): SGHDN, FVKESK. This CDR3 is 14 amino acids long. The CDR3 DNA follows: TGTGCCAGCAGCCAAGCCGTTATGAACACTGAAGCTTTCTTT. Translated: CASSQAVMNTEAFF.

The chain combines TRBV19 with TRBJ2-1, with D unclear. Per germline, CDR1 LNHDA and CDR2 SQIVND (reference sequence). This CDR3 is 12 amino acids long. V lost 9 bases and J lost 4, with 10 bases in between. The CDR3 spells CASSARYNEQFF. CDR3 DNA sequence: TGTGCCAGCTCCGCGAGGTACAATGAGCAGTTCTTC.

This clonotype was seen a few times. This chain uses TRBV7-9 with TRBJ1-2; D may be TRBD1 (6 bases). Germline loops: CDR1 SEHNR, CDR2 FQNEAQ (reference sequence). The CDR3 is made up of 15 amino acids. The V end lost 6 bases, the J end lost 3 bases, and 17 bases lay between the germline ends. CDR3: CASSSPSGGDYGYTF. The CDR3 DNA follows: TGTGCCAGCAGTTCCCCATCTGGGGGCGACTATGGCTACACCTTC.

CDR3 sequence reads: CASSSVGPSTVTDTQYF. CDR3 coding DNA: TGTGCCAGCAGCTCCGTCGGTCCCTCGACCGTCACAGATACGCAGTATTTT. The chain recombines TRBV7-9 with TRBJ2-3; D is unclear. The CDR3 contains 17 residues. Germline CDR1 and CDR2: SEHNR and FQNEAQ (reference sequence). The V end lost 4 bases, the J end lost 2 bases, and 19 bases lay between the germline ends. Combining the CDR3 with reference TRBV7-9 and TRBJ2-3 gives the whole variable domain DTGVSQNPRHKITKRGQNVTFRCDPISEHNRLYWYRQTLGQGPEFLTYFQNEAQLEKSRLLSDRFSAERPKGSFSTLEIQRTEQGDSAMYLCASSSVGPSTVTDTQYFGPGTRLTVL.

This clonotype was seen only a few times. V and J are TRBV10-3 and TRBJ2-7; no definite D call. This CDR3 contains 11 residues. Germline CDR1 is ENHRY and CDR2 is SYGVKD. V was shortened by 1 base and J by 5 bases, with 3 bases between the two germline ends. The DNA of the CDR3 is TGTGCCATCAGTGAGTTGAACGAGCAGTACTTC. It codes for CAISELNEQYF.

This clonotype came up a few times. V gene TRBV5-1 combines with J gene TRBJ2-5, with 8 nucleotides matching TRBD2. CDR3 size: 16 residues. With 3 bases clipped from V and 0 bases from J, the junction kept 7 bases outside the gene matches. Germline values: CDR1 SGHRS, CDR2 YFSETQ. CDR3 residues: CASSSRVAGNQETQYF. The DNA of the CDR3 is TGCGCCAGCAGCTCCCGGGTAGCGGGGAACCAAGAGACCCAGTACTTC.

This clonotype was detected a few times. This chain joins TRBV10-3 and TRBJ1-1; no reliable D call. Deletions cut 4 bases from V and 4 bases from J, with 13 bases between. The germline CDR1 and CDR2 sequences are ENHRY and SYGVKD. This CDR3 is 14 amino acids long. The CDR3, as DNA: TGTGCCATCAGTGGAGGGAGGGATAGCACTGAAGCTTTCTTT. This encodes CAISGGRDSTEAFF.

This clonotype appeared a few times. The rearrangement joins TRBV3-1 to TRBJ2-7, with D perhaps TRBD1 or TRBD2 (5 bases each). The V end lost 3 bases, the J end lost 5 bases, and 11 bases lay between the germline ends. Looked up from germline, CDR1 is LGHDT and CDR2 is YNNKEL (reference sequence). The CDR3 has 13 residues. CDR3 sequence reads: CASSHFSGHEQYF. The CDR3 coding sequence is TGTGCCAGCAGCCACTTTTCGGGGCACGAGCAGTACTTC.

In its sample, this clonotype was seen a few times. The rearrangement uses TRBV5-6 and TRBJ2-7; D gene uncertain. CDR1 is SGHDT, CDR2 YYEEEE, per germline. Trimming took off 5 bases at V and 6 bases at J, with 15 bases between the two ends. CDR3 size: 13 residues. This CDR3 reads CASSDQLGFEQYF. The CDR3 nucleotides are TGTGCCAGCAGTGACCAATTGGGGTTCGAGCAGTACTTC.

This clonotype has a handful of counts. The chain is built from TRBV5-1 and TRBJ1-5; no clear D. Trimming cost V 4 bases and J 5 bases, with 13 bases left between them. The CDR3 sequence is 14 residues long. The germline V gene has CDR1 SGHRS and CDR2 YFSETQ. As DNA, the CDR3 is TGCGCCAGCAGCGAGGATGGGCAGTATCAGCCCCAGCATTTT. This translates into CASSEDGQYQPQHF.

The V gene is TRBV5-6, the J gene TRBJ2-3; D is unresolved. Germline CDR1 reads SGHDT; CDR2 reads YYEEEE. V lost 8 bases and J lost 1, with 17 bases in between. CDR3 length: 15 residues. The CDR3 sequence is CASRLTGAGTDTQYF. The CDR3 nucleotides are TGTGCCAGTCGATTAACGGGCGCGGGCACAGATACGCAGTATTTT.

This chain uses TRBV7-3 with TRBJ2-2, with D unresolved. Germline CDR1 SGHTA, CDR2 FQGTGA. The CDR3 covers 15 residues. Between the trimmed V and J ends, which lost 2 bases and 1 base, there was a span of 8 bases. The CDR3 sequence is CASSLSSVNTGELFF. The CDR3 nucleotides read TGTGCCAGCAGCTTATCGAGTGTGAACACCGGGGAGCTGTTTTTT.